This entry features one T cell receptor (beta chain) sequence. Profiling relied on immunoSEQ multiplex PCR, and the TCRdb table lists in-frame clones only, not all of them. This repertoire shows about 130,000 clones, approximately 89% found once; its top ten account for almost 4.5%. V was trimmed by 6 bases and J by 5 bases, leaving 16 bases between them. Germline V gene data show CDR1 as MNHEY and CDR2 as SVGAGI. The CDR3 contains 14 residues. The entry originates in a study of T cell responses to AZD1222 COVID-19 vaccine. This sequence was found in an adult who received the AZD1222 COVID-19 vaccine. The sample in question was peripheral blood, obtained 28 days after the second AZD1222 dose. The chain combines TRBV6-5 with TRBJ1-1; TRBD1 is a possible D gene (5 bases). In DNA, the CDR3 is TGTGCCAGCAGAGTAGGGACGGGACCTACTGAAGCTTTCTTT. Protein: CASRVGTGPTEAFF.